The entry below describes one T cell receptor (beta chain). The antigen is unknown. This CDR3 has 14 amino acids. Germline V CDR1 and CDR2: SGHRS, YFSETQ. The TRB libraries of cDNA were built by UMI-labeled 5' RACE. TCRdb reprocessed the 5' RACE reads, with one entry per CDR3 protein and no DNA. This listing includes around 65,000 distinct CDR3 sequences. These data originate in a study of CXCR3-negative and CXCR3-positive naive CD8 T cells. Turning to the study itself: Every library held about 1.5 +/- 0.3 million TRB reads, and the total came to roughly 140 million. Findings and limits, study-wide: TRBV-TRBJ usage was alike in naive CXCR3-negative and CXCR3-positive cells but differed in memory cells. In CXCR3-positive naive cells, the TRB CDR3s were more hydrophobic than in CXCR3-negative naive cells.

Each CD8+ T cell subset was sorted in triplicate, around 300,000 cells each. CD45RO-CCR7+CD27+CD95- cells counted as naive CD8+ T cells. The sequencing sample was made of naive CXCR3+ CD8+ T cells from blood. Subset: CD45RO-CCR7+CD27+CD95- naive CD8+ T cells expressing CXCR3 (TNR3+). J is TRBJ2-3 and V is TRBV5-1. This sequence originates from a human donor in good health. Some clones in this sample may be carry-over from other donors' samples. CDR3 amino acids: CASSLTPNWDTQYF.